The rows below give T cell receptor beta chains drawn from one sample of a study of CD8 T cells in Susac syndrome. TCRdb independently ran MiXCR on the immunoSEQ multiplex PCR reads; one entry per CDR3 protein. Found here are 140,000 to 150,000 distinct CDR3 sequences, 85% to 95% of them singletons; the top ten hold about 0.11%. Sequencing was performed on CD4+ T cells from PBMCs. These receptors were collected from a human donor with multiple sclerosis. CDR3s include the opening cysteine and the closing phenylalanine or tryptophan. Each record gives: D gene, V gene, CDR3 length, clone size, J gene, CDR3 DNA, CDR3 protein. A D gene is named only where the DNA matches it firmly. Clone size is shown for a subset of rows, as once, few, many or a class of expanded clone.

d_gene: -
v_gene: TRBV7-3
len: 16
abundance: -
j_gene: TRBJ2-2
CDR3nt: TGTGCCAGCAGCCCCCAGGGGACGGGGAACACCGGGGAGCTGTTTTTT
CDR3aa: CASSPQGTGNTGELFF

d_gene: -
v_gene: TRBV2
len: 14
abundance: -
j_gene: TRBJ2-2
CDR3nt: TGTGCCAGCAGTGTCAGTTTAAGGCCCAGGGAGCTGTTTTTT
CDR3aa: CASSVSLRPRELFF

d_gene: -
v_gene: TRBV20-1
len: 13
abundance: -
j_gene: TRBJ2-2
CDR3nt: TGCAGTGCTAAATTCTCCAACACCGGGGAGCTGTTTTTT
CDR3aa: CSAKFSNTGELFF

d_gene: -
v_gene: TRBV12-3/TRBV12-4
len: 15
abundance: -
j_gene: TRBJ2-2
CDR3nt: TGTGCCAGCAGTTTTAGCGCCAGAAACACCGGGGAGCTGTTTTTT
CDR3aa: CASSFSARNTGELFF

d_gene: TRBD1
v_gene: TRBV29-1
len: 13
abundance: -
j_gene: TRBJ1-2
CDR3nt: TGCAGCGTGGTCCGGACAGGGGGCTTGAGTTACACCTTC
CDR3aa: CSVVRTGGLSYTF

d_gene: -
v_gene: TRBV20-1
len: 15
abundance: -
j_gene: TRBJ2-2
CDR3nt: TGCAGTGCTAGGGGCGGGGACTGGAACACCGGGGAGCTGTTTTTT
CDR3aa: CSARGGDWNTGELFF

d_gene: -
v_gene: TRBV29-1
len: 13
abundance: -
j_gene: TRBJ2-7
CDR3nt: TGCAGCGTTGTACCCTCCTTGGGCTACGAGCAGTACTTC
CDR3aa: CSVVPSLGYEQYF

d_gene: TRBD2
v_gene: TRBV7-2
len: 15
abundance: -
j_gene: TRBJ2-7
CDR3nt: TGTGCCAGCAGCTTAGGGGCAGGGAGGGTGTACGAGCAGTACTTC
CDR3aa: CASSLGAGRVYEQYF

d_gene: -
v_gene: TRBV24-1
len: 14
abundance: -
j_gene: TRBJ1-2
CDR3nt: TGTGCCACCAGTGAACCGGTATTGGACTATGGCTACACCTTC
CDR3aa: CATSEPVLDYGYTF

d_gene: -
v_gene: TRBV29-1
len: 11
abundance: -
j_gene: TRBJ2-1
CDR3nt: TGCAGCGTTGCAGAGGGCAATGAGCAGTTCTTC
CDR3aa: CSVAEGNEQFF

d_gene: TRBD2
v_gene: TRBV7-2
len: 15
abundance: once
j_gene: TRBJ2-1
CDR3nt: TGTGCCAGCAGCGTGATTAGCGGGGGGGCAGGGGAGCAGTTCTTC
CDR3aa: CASSVISGGAGEQFF

d_gene: TRBD1
v_gene: TRBV29-1
len: 13
abundance: -
j_gene: TRBJ1-1
CDR3nt: TGCAGCACCTTGACAGGGATCAACACTGAAGCTTTCTTT
CDR3aa: CSTLTGINTEAFF